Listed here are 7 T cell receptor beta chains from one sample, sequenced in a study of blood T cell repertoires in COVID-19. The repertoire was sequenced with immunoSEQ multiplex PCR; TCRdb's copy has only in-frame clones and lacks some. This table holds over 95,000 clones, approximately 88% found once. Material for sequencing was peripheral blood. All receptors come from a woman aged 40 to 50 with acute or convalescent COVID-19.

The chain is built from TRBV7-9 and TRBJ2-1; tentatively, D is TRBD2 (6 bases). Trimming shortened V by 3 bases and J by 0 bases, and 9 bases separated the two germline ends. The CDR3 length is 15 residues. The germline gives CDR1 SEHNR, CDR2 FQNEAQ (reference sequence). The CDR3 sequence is CASSLAGRSYNEQFF. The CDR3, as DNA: TGTGCCAGCAGCTTGGCGGGGCGCTCCTACAATGAGCAGTTCTTC.

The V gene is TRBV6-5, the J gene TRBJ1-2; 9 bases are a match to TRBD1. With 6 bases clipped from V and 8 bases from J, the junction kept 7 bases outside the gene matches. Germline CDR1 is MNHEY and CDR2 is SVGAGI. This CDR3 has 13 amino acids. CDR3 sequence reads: CASSAGTGTGYTF. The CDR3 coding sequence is TGTGCCAGCAGCGCCGGGACAGGGACCGGCTACACCTTC.

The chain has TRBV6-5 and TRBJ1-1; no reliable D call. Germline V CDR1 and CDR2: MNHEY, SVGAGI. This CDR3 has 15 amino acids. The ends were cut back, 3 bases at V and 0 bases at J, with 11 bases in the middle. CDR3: CASSYNAEMNTEAFF. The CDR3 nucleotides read TGTGCCAGCAGTTATAACGCAGAAATGAACACTGAAGCTTTCTTT.

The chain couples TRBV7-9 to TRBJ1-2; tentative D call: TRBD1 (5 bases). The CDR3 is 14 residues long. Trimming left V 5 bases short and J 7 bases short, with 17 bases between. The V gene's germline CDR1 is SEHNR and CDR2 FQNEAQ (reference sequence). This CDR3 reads CASSPGVGLGGYTF. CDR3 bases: TGTGCCAGCAGCCCGGGGGTGGGATTAGGTGGCTACACCTTC.

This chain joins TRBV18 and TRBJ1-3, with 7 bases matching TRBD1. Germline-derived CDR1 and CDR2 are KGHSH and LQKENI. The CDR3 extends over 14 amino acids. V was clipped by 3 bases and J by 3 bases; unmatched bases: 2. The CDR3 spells CASSPRGDGNTIYF. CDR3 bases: TGTGCCAGCTCACCCAGGGGGGATGGAAACACCATATATTTT.

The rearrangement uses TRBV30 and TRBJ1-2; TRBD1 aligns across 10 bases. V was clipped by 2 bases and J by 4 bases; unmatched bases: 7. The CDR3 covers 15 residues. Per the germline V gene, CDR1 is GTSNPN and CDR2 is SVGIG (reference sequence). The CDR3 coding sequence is TGTGCCTGGAGTCCGGGACAGGGGAGGGGCTATGGCTACACCTTC. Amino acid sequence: CAWSPGQGRGYGYTF.

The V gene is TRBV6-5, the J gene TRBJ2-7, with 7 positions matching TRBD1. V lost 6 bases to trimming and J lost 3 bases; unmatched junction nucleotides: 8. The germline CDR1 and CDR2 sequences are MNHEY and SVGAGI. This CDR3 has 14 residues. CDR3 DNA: TGTGCCAGCAGACGGGGACAGCTACACTACGAGCAGTACTTC. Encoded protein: CASRRGQLHYEQYF.